The 16 T cell receptor beta chains below all came from one sample that was sequenced in a study of shared clonotypes between healthy human individuals. Produced via immunoSEQ multiplex PCR; TCRdb's table is partial and in-frame only. The sample has about 710,000 clones, more than 70% seen once. The specimen sequenced was memory CD4+ T cells sorted from blood. This sample's subset: CD45RA-negative fraction. The receptors were gathered from a woman in her 30s in good health.

With regard to this clone: A far larger clone is off by one base, so a read error is likely. The J gene is TRBJ2-2, the V gene TRBV15; the D is unclear. Germline-derived CDR1 and CDR2 are LNHNV and YYDKDF (reference sequence). V lost 3 bases and J 3 bases, leaving 8 bases between the germline ends. The CDR3 runs to 14 residues. The CDR3 nucleotides are TGTGCCACCAGCAGCCCTGTCGACACCGGGGAGCTGTTTTTT. Encoded protein: CATSSPVDTGELFF. Filled out from reference TRBV15 and TRBJ2-2, the complete variable domain reads DAMVIQNPRYQVTQFGKPVTLSCSQTLNHNVMYWYQQKSSQAPKLLFHYYDKDFNNEADTPDNFQSRRPNTSFCFLDIRSPGLGDTAMYLCATSSPVDTGELFFGEGSRLTVL.

The J gene is TRBJ2-5, the V gene TRBV19; D assignment may be TRBD1 or TRBD2 (6 bases each). The V gene lost 5 bases and the J gene lost 5 bases, with 12 bases spanning the gap. Germline V gives CDR1 LNHDA, CDR2 SQIVND (reference sequence). This CDR3 has 13 residues. The CDR3 DNA sequence: TGTGCCAGTAGTGAGGGGGGCGCGGAGACCCAGTACTTC. Translating gives CASSEGGAETQYF.

This chain connects TRBV5-1 to TRBJ1-4, with D maybe TRBD1 (6 bases). Germline CDR1 is SGHRS and CDR2 is YFSETQ. This CDR3 has 13 residues. The V end lost 5 bases, the J end lost 2 bases, and 7 bases lay between the germline ends. Here the CDR3 DNA reads TGCGCCAGCAGAGGACAGACTAATGAAAAACTGTTTTTT. Encoded protein: CASRGQTNEKLFF.

This rearrangement joins TRBV28 to TRBJ2-5, with D unresolved. V lost 6 bases and J 5 bases, leaving 19 bases between the germline ends. The CDR3 is 15 amino acids. Germline assignment: CDR1 MDHEN and CDR2 SYDVKM. The CDR3 DNA follows: TGTGCCAGCAGACCAAGAGTAGGATTGAGGGAGACCCAGTACTTC. It codes for CASRPRVGLRETQYF.

The chain joins TRBV11-2 to TRBJ2-5; a possible D gene is TRBD1 (5 bases). The germline gives CDR1 SGHAT, CDR2 FQNNGV. With 4 bases removed from V and 3 bases from J, the gap between germline ends came to 9 bases. This CDR3 has 13 residues. The DNA of the CDR3 is TGTGCCAGCAGCTCAAGGGGTAAAGAGACCCAGTACTTC. Encoded protein: CASSSRGKETQYF.

This sequence joins TRBV28 and TRBJ1-6, with TRBD1 matching over 8 bases. The CDR3 runs 16 residues. The germline CDR1 and CDR2 sequences are MDHEN and SYDVKM. Trimming at V came to 6 bases and at J to 8 bases, leaving 12 bases not matched to a gene. CDR3: CASRTPTGTGDSPLHF. The CDR3 nucleotides are TGTGCCAGCAGAACTCCTACCGGGACAGGAGATTCACCCCTCCACTTT.

As DNA, the CDR3 is TGTGCCAGCAGCCAAGATTTGGCGGGAGGGCCTCAGCAGTTCTTC. This encodes CASSQDLAGGPQQFF. The rearrangement links TRBV14 to TRBJ2-1; 9 positions agree with TRBD2. Looked up from germline, CDR1 is SGHDN and CDR2 is FVKESK. The CDR3 consists of 15 residues. The V segment lost 0 bases and the J segment 11 bases; nucleotides outside the gene matches: 8. Full variable domain (missing parts from reference TRBV14 and TRBJ2-1): EAGVTQFPSHSVIEKGQTVTLRCDPISGHDNLYWYRRVMGKEIKFLLHFVKESKQDESGMPNNRFLAERTGGTYSTLKVQPAELEDSGVYFCASSQDLAGGPQQFFGPGTRLTVL.

The gene calls are TRBV6-6 and TRBJ2-7; D not resolved. Trimming cost V 0 bases and J 2 bases, with 8 bases left between them. Germline assignment: CDR1 MNHNY and CDR2 SVGAGI (reference sequence). This CDR3 has 14 amino acids. CDR3: CASSYSIRTYEQYF. CDR3 nucleotide sequence: TGTGCCAGCAGTTACTCGATCAGGACCTACGAGCAGTACTTC.

This clone has a handful of counts. Other DNA sequences in the sample encode the same CDR3. The rearrangement joins TRBV2 to TRBJ1-2; the D gene is possibly TRBD1 (6 bases). The CDR3 has 14 residues. V lost 6 bases, J lost 2 bases, and 13 bases lay in between. Germline lookup yields CDR1 SNHLY and CDR2 FYNNEI. CDR3 region: CASSDLTGNYGYTF. The CDR3 bases are TGTGCCAGCAGCGACCTTACAGGGAACTATGGCTACACCTTC.

This clone has a handful of counts. The rearrangement joins TRBV6-5 to TRBJ2-7; D remains unclear. The germline V gene has CDR1 MNHEY and CDR2 SVGAGI. V was trimmed by 8 bases and J by 2 bases, leaving 10 bases between them. CDR3 length equals 12 residues. The CDR3 loop reads CASVGRTYEQYF. DNA of the CDR3: TGTGCCAGCGTAGGAAGAACCTACGAGCAGTACTTC.

Many counts were recorded for this clone. The chain couples TRBV2 to TRBJ2-2; no firm D call. Germline V lookup: CDR1 SNHLY, CDR2 FYNNEI. V lost 6 bases and J 4 bases, leaving 18 bases between the germline ends. The CDR3 is 16 amino acids. The CDR3 loop reads CASSDNTTPRTGELFF. The CDR3 DNA is TGTGCCAGCAGCGATAATACCACCCCCCGCACCGGGGAGCTGTTTTTT.

The rearrangement links TRBV6-6 to TRBJ1-2, with 7 bases matching TRBD1. After removal of 4 bases from V and 7 bases from J, the junction contained 6 bases not matched to a gene. CDR1 is MNHNY and CDR2 is SVGAGI in the germline V gene (reference sequence). The CDR3 loop spans 13 amino acids. CDR3 in amino acids: CASSLSQGPGYTF. As DNA, the CDR3 is TGTGCCAGCAGTTTATCACAGGGGCCTGGCTACACCTTC.

This chain joins TRBV7-9 and TRBJ2-1; 11 bases map to TRBD1. CDR3 size: 15 residues. The V segment lost 0 bases and the J segment 6 bases; nucleotides outside the gene matches: 1. Germline CDR1 is SEHNR and CDR2 is FQNEAQ (reference sequence). The CDR3 region has the DNA TGTGCCAGCAGCTTAGCCGGGACAGGGGGCAATGAGCAGTTCTTC. Translating it yields CASSLAGTGGNEQFF. The entire variable domain, with the rest obtained from reference TRBV7-9 and TRBJ2-1, is as follows: DTGVSQNPRHKITKRGQNVTFRCDPISEHNRLYWYRQTLGQGPEFLTYFQNEAQLEKSRLLSDRFSAERPKGSFSTLEIQRTEQGDSAMYLCASSLAGTGGNEQFFGPGTRLTVL.

The chain has TRBV5-1 and TRBJ2-3; D not certain. Germline V lookup: CDR1 SGHRS, CDR2 YFSETQ. The CDR3 covers 15 residues. V shed 0 bases and J shed 2 bases, with 10 bases lying between them. This CDR3 reads CASSLAAGNTDTQYF. The DNA for the CDR3 is TGCGCCAGCAGCTTGGCAGCCGGAAACACAGATACGCAGTATTTT.

This rearrangement joins TRBV15 to TRBJ2-5; no firm D call. Per germline, CDR1 LNHNV and CDR2 YYDKDF (reference sequence). The V end was cut by 0 bases, the J end by 3 bases, with 8 bases between. The CDR3 is made up of 14 amino acids. CDR3: CATSRDFQKETQYF. Written as DNA, the CDR3 is TGTGCCACCAGCAGAGATTTCCAGAAAGAGACCCAGTACTTC.

The chain uses TRBV5-1 and TRBJ2-2; no firm D call. Germline V gene data show CDR1 as SGHRS and CDR2 as YFSETQ. Trimming stripped 3 bases from V and 1 base from J, with 4 bases between. The CDR3 loop spans 13 amino acids. CDR3 in amino acids: CASSYLNTGELFF. CDR3 nucleotide sequence: TGCGCCAGCAGCTACTTGAACACCGGGGAGCTGTTTTTT.